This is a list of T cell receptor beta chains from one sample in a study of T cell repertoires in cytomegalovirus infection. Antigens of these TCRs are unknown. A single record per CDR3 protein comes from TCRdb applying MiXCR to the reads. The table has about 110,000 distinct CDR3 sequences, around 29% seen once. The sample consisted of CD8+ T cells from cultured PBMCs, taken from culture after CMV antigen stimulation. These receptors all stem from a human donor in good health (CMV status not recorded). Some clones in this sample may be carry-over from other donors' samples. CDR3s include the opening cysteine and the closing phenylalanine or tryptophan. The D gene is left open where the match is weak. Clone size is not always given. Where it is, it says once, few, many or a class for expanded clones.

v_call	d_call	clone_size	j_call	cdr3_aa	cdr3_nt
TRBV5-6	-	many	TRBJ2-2	CASSLGASSGDTGELFF	TGTGCCAGCAGCTTGGGGGCTAGCAGCGGAGATACCGGGGAGCTGTTTTTT
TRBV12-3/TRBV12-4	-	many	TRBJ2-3	CASSLEGIGTDTQYF	TGTGCCAGCAGTTTAGAAGGGATTGGGACAGATACGCAGTATTTT
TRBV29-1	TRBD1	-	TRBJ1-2	CSAGTDYGYTF	TGCAGCGCCGGGACAGACTATGGCTACACCTTC
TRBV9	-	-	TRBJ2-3	CASSVATGADTQYF	TGTGCCAGCAGCGTAGCTACGGGGGCAGATACGCAGTATTTT
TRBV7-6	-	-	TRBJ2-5	CASSFLLADPQETQYF	TGTGCCAGCAGCTTCTTGCTAGCAGATCCTCAAGAGACCCAGTACTTC
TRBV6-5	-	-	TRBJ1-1	CASSYSMGITEAFF	TGTGCCAGCAGTTACTCGATGGGGATTACTGAAGCTTTCTTT
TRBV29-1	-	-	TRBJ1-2	CSVGEWQDANYGYTF	TGCAGCGTTGGGGAATGGCAGGATGCTAACTATGGCTACACCTTC
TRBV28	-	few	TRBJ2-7	CATQFNYEQYF	TGTGCCACCCAGTTTAACTACGAGCAGTACTTC
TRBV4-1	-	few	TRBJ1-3	CASSQVPQRSGNTIYF	TGCGCCAGCAGCCAAGTCCCACAGAGAAGTGGAAACACCATATATTTT
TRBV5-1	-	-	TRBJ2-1	CASSVGWAEYNEQFF	TGCGCCAGCAGCGTGGGGTGGGCGGAGTACAATGAGCAGTTCTTC
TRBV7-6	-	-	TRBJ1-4	CASSPDRGPATNEKLFF	TGTGCCAGCAGCCCTGATCGAGGGCCCGCAACTAATGAAAAACTGTTTTTT
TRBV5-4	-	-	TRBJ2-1	CASSLNSDNEQFF	TGTGCCAGCAGCCTTAACAGTGACAATGAGCAGTTCTTC
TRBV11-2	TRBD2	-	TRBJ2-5	CASSSGTSGLQETQYF	TGTGCCAGCAGTAGCGGGACTAGCGGGCTCCAAGAGACCCAGTACTTC
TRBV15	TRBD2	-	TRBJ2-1	CATSRGLANSEQFF	TGTGCCACCAGCAGGGGACTAGCGAACAGTGAGCAGTTCTTC
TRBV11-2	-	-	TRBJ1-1	CASSLPDRTEAFF	TGTGCCAGCAGCTTACCCGACAGAACTGAAGCTTTCTTT
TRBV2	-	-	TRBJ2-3	CASSVFGGETDTQYF	TGTGCCAGCAGCGTTTTTGGGGGCGAGACAGATACGCAGTATTTT
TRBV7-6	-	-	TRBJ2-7	CASSPSSSYEQYF	TGTGCCAGCAGCCCCTCCAGCTCCTACGAGCAGTACTTC
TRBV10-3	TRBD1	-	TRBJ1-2	CATETGGIYGYTF	TGTGCCACTGAGACAGGGGGCATCTATGGCTACACCTTC
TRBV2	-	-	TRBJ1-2	CASSEGTGMRNYGYTF	TGTGCCAGCAGTGAGGGAACAGGGATGAGGAACTATGGCTACACCTTC
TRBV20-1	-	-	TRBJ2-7	CSAGYEGGGEQYF	TGCAGTGCTGGATACGAGGGGGGTGGCGAGCAGTACTTC
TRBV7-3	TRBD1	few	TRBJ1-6	CASSLNSGGSSPLHF	TGTGCCAGCAGCTTAAACTCAGGGGGGAGTTCACCCCTCCACTTT
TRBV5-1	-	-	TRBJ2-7	CASRNTTAYEQYF	TGCGCCAGCAGGAACACCACCGCCTACGAGCAGTACTTC
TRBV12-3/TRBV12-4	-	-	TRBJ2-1	CASTGLGGPGEQFF	TGTGCCAGCACCGGCTTAGGGGGGCCCGGTGAGCAGTTCTTC
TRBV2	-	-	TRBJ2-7	CASGGDLISYEQYF	TGTGCCAGCGGAGGGGATCTCATCTCCTACGAGCAGTACTTC
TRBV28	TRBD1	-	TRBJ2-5	CASLGQGTETQYF	TGTGCCAGCCTCGGACAGGGGACGGAGACCCAGTACTTC
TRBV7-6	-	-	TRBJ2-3	CASSLEITDTQYF	TGTGCCAGCAGCTTAGAGATCACAGATACGCAGTATTTT
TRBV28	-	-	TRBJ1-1	CASSLGQKNTF	TGTGCCAGCAGTTTAGGGCAGAAGAACACCTTT
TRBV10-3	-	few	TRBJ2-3	CAISASGDTQYF	TGTGCCATCAGTGCCAGTGGGGATACGCAGTATTTT
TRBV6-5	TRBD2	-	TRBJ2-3	CASSGLAATDTQYF	TGTGCCAGCAGTGGACTAGCGGCCACAGATACGCAGTATTTT
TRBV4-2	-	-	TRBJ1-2	CASSDAGTVIDGYTF	TGTGCCAGCAGCGACGCTGGTACAGTGATAGATGGCTACACCTTC
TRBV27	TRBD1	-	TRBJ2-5	CASTKRTGQETQYF	TGTGCCAGCACCAAGAGGACAGGGCAAGAGACCCAGTACTTC
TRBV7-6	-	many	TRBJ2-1	CASSQTGVAYNEQFF	TGTGCCAGCAGCCAGACCGGGGTTGCCTACAATGAGCAGTTCTTC
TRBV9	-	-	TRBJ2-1	CASSPFGSYNEQFF	TGTGCCAGCAGCCCCTTCGGGTCCTACAATGAGCAGTTCTTC
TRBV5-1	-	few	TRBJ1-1	CASRGPNIEAFF	TGCGCCAGCAGGGGTCCGAACATTGAAGCTTTCTTT
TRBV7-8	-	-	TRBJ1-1	CASSLVVGREAFF	TGTGCCAGCAGCTTAGTGGTTGGCAGGGAAGCTTTCTTT
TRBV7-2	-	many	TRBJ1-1	CASSLRTTEAFF	TGTGCCAGCAGCTTAAGGACCACTGAAGCTTTCTTT
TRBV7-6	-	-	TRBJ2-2	CASSYGVNTGELFF	TGTGCCAGCAGCTATGGGGTTAACACCGGGGAGCTGTTTTTT
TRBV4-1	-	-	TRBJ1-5	CAGGRADHVGQPQHF	TGCGCCGGGGGACGGGCAGACCATGTCGGTCAGCCCCAGCATTTT
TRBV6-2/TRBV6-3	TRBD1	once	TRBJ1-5	CASSYSDRAGGHF	TGTGCCAGCAGTTATTCGGACAGGGCCGGTGGGCATTTT
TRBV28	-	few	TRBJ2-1	CASTQPGVYNEQFF	TGTGCCAGCACTCAACCAGGGGTCTACAATGAGCAGTTCTTC
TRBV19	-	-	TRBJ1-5	CASSISGNQPQHF	TGTGCCAGTAGTATAAGTGGAAATCAGCCCCAGCATTTT
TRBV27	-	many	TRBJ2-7	CASSLVPGTLEQYF	TGTGCCAGCAGTTTAGTCCCAGGTACCCTCGAGCAGTACTTC
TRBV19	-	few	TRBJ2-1	CASSISQSSYNEQFF	TGTGCCAGTAGTATTAGTCAGAGCTCCTACAATGAGCAGTTCTTC
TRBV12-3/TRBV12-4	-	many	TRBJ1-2	CASSLDRKANYGYTF	TGTGCCAGCAGTTTAGACAGAAAAGCTAACTATGGCTACACCTTC
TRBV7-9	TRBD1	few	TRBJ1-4	CASSSGDRVSATNEKLFF	TGTGCCAGCAGCTCAGGAGACAGGGTGTCGGCAACTAATGAAAAACTGTTTTTT
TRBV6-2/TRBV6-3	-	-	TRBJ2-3	CASSYGVTDTQYF	TGTGCCAGCAGTTACGGGGTCACAGATACGCAGTATTTT
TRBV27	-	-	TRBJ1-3	CASSPTGYAGNTIYF	TGTGCCAGCAGTCCAACAGGGTATGCTGGAAACACCATATATTTT
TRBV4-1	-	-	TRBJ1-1	CASSPSVVSLAEAFF	TGCGCCAGCAGCCCGTCAGTCGTCTCTCTCGCTGAAGCTTTCTTT